A selection of T cell receptor beta chains follows, all from one sample in a study of T-cell reconstitution after alpha-beta-depleted transplantation in children. Using its own MiXCR run on the PCR reads, TCRdb lists one record per CDR3 protein. The sample consists of 90,000 to 120,000 distinct CDR3 sequences, roughly 6.1% of them appearing once. Sample: PBMCs, mostly from graft donor cells, taken 360 days after TCRalphabeta/CD19-depleted stem cell transplant. These receptors all stem from a male patient between 2 and 9 years old who had a stem cell transplant for acute lymphoblastic leukemia, so the T cells may come from the graft donor. Each CDR3 is given without its conserved first and last residue.

v_gene: TRBV7-9
CDR3aa: ASSLTSGELF

v_gene: TRBV20-1
CDR3aa: SAGLKNIQY

v_gene: TRBV7-9
CDR3aa: ASSPKTSREQY

v_gene: TRBV24-1
CDR3aa: ATSDSNDYNIQY

v_gene: TRBV5-1
CDR3aa: ASSNGQGARNEQF

v_gene: TRBV7-9
CDR3aa: ASSLGSRTVTEAF

v_gene: TRBV9
CDR3aa: ASSPGLAGQQF

v_gene: TRBV6-1
CDR3aa: ASRRQRNTEAF

v_gene: TRBV5-4
CDR3aa: ASNRDENTGELF

v_gene: TRBV28
CDR3aa: ASRTGSEGYT

v_gene: TRBV29-1
CDR3aa: SVVREVDRETQY

v_gene: TRBV4-3
CDR3aa: ASRPFLSGTDTQY

v_gene: TRBV27
CDR3aa: ASSLGIHYEQY

v_gene: TRBV27
CDR3aa: ASSYAGRETQY

v_gene: TRBV5-6
CDR3aa: ASSFRDIQY

v_gene: TRBV29-1
CDR3aa: SVVVGYRGREKLF

v_gene: TRBV10-3
CDR3aa: AISDRAVQETQY

v_gene: TRBV20-1
CDR3aa: SALQGSGQPQH

v_gene: TRBV5-1
CDR3aa: ASNFRGELF

v_gene: TRBV5-6
CDR3aa: ASSSGLIYYEQY

v_gene: TRBV24-1
CDR3aa: ATSDLFGDEQY

v_gene: TRBV20-1
CDR3aa: SALNGETQY